The 19 T cell receptor beta chains presented below share a single source sample, sequenced in a study of Graves' ophthalmopathy and Graves' hyperthyroidism. Beta-chain TCR CDR3 regions were amplified from RNA transcripts. The first round was an RT-PCR with HTBI primers, and the second round was a multiplex PCR. Each CDR3 protein gets one entry after TCRdb re-called the multiplex PCR reads with MiXCR. The table records about 410,000 distinct CDR3 sequences, around 17% of them present only once. Sequenced material: peripheral blood. Every receptor here comes from a woman younger than 35 with Graves' ophthalmopathy.

Ten or more counts support this clonotype. This could be a read error, since a much larger clone is one nucleotide away. V and J are TRBV6-5 and TRBJ2-4, with 9 bases aligning to TRBD1. The CDR3 consists of 13 residues. The germline gives CDR1 MNHEY, CDR2 SVGAGI. The CDR3: CASKTGGENIQCF. The CDR3 region has the DNA TGTGCCAGCAAGACAGGGGGGGAAAACATTCAGTGCTTC.

This clonotype has ten or more counts. This chain joins TRBV6-1 and TRBJ1-5; D uncertain. The CDR3 consists of 16 residues. From germline, CDR1 is MNHNS and CDR2 SASEGT. V was trimmed by 2 bases and J by 4 bases, leaving 15 bases between them. The CDR3 loop reads CASSELTLTANQPQHF. The CDR3 nucleotides read TGTGCCAGCAGTGAATTAACCTTAACGGCGAATCAGCCCCAGCATTTT.

This clonotype was seen many times. The V and J genes are TRBV7-8 and TRBJ2-7; D is undetermined. Germline CDR1 SGHVS, CDR2 FQNEAQ. This CDR3 contains 12 residues. Trimming removed 4 bases at V and 0 bases at J, with 4 bases between. Here the CDR3 reads CASSSNSYEQYF. CDR3 DNA: TGTGCCAGCAGCTCCAACTCCTACGAGCAGTACTTC.

This clonotype showed up many times. No conserved phenylalanine or tryptophan ends this CDR3, so it is likely a read error. The chain recombines TRBV11-1 with TRBJ1-1; no reliable D call. Trimming pared 4 bases from V and 4 bases from J, leaving 19 bases between. CDR1 SGHAT and CDR2 FQDESV come from the germline V gene (reference sequence). The CDR3 is made up of 16 amino acids. The CDR3 bases are TGTGCCAGCAGCTCTCCCCGGGCCCCGTGGGCCACTGAAGCTTTCCTT. Protein sequence: CASSSPRAPWATEAFL.

This clonotype showed up many times. The J gene is TRBJ1-5, the V gene TRBV6-5, with TRBD1 identical over 9 bases. The J segment lost 2 bases and the V segment lost 7 bases, leaving 18 bases of the junction unmatched. The CDR3 has 19 residues. Germline V gene sequence: CDR1 MNHEY, CDR2 SVGAGI. CDR3 DNA: TGTGCCAGCACCCGAATCTTGGGACAGGGAGTTTTTGGCAATCAGCCCCAGCATTTT. Amino acid sequence: CASTRILGQGVFGNQPQHF.

This clonotype occurred many times. CDR3 nucleotide sequence: TGTGCCAGCAGGGGGCTAGCGGGAGTGAACATTCAGTACTTC. It codes for CASRGLAGVNIQYF. The chain is built from TRBV6-2 or TRBV6-3 and TRBJ2-4; 10 bases map to TRBD2. J was trimmed by 7 bases and V by 6 bases; bases with no gene match: 6. Germline V lookup: CDR1 MNHEY, CDR2 SVGEGT. The CDR3 is made up of 14 amino acids.

This clonotype was observed at least ten times. The rearrangement links TRBV7-9 to TRBJ2-5, with no clear D. Germline V gives CDR1 SEHNR, CDR2 FQNEAQ (reference sequence). This CDR3 has 16 amino acids. V was pared by 0 bases and J by 1 base, with 12 bases between. This chain's CDR3 is CASSLAEMAAQETQYF. The CDR3 nucleotides are TGTGCCAGCAGCTTAGCGGAGATGGCAGCCCAAGAGACCCAGTACTTC.

The rearrangement uses TRBV2 and TRBJ1-1; TRBD1 is a possible D gene (5 bases). V shed 3 bases and J shed 2 bases, with 10 bases lying between them. CDR1 is SNHLY and CDR2 is FYNNEI in the germline V gene. The CDR3 runs to 14 residues. CDR3 DNA: TGTGCCAGCAGTGAGACCCGGGGCAACACTGAAGCTTTCTTT. Translation gives CASSETRGNTEAFF.

In its sample, this clonotype was seen many times. The rearrangement uses TRBV28 and TRBJ1-6; D call uncertain. The germline V gene has CDR1 MDHEN and CDR2 SYDVKM. Trimming cost V 4 bases and J 8 bases, with 3 bases left between them. The CDR3 is 11 amino acids. CDR3 nucleotides: TGTGCCAGCAGTTCAGATTCACCCCTCCACTTT. Translating it yields CASSSDSPLHF.

This clonotype was picked up many times. This chain joins TRBV2 and TRBJ1-5, with unresolved D. Germline V lookup: CDR1 SNHLY, CDR2 FYNNEI. Between the trimmed V and J ends, which lost 3 bases and 0 bases, there was a span of 9 bases. The CDR3 spans 15 residues. CDR3 in amino acids: CASSDRSYSNQPQHF. The CDR3 nucleotides are TGTGCCAGCAGTGACAGGAGCTATAGCAATCAGCCCCAGCATTTT.

The sample holds a few counts of this clonotype. A single base separates this from a much larger clone, so it may be a read error. The V call is TRBV11-2, the J call TRBJ1-1; 10 bases line up with TRBD1. The length of the CDR3 is 15 residues. The germline gives CDR1 SGHAT, CDR2 FQNNGV. The CDR3: CAGSRKGTGDTEAFF. In nucleotides, the CDR3 is TGTGCCGGCAGCCGAAAAGGGACAGGGGACACTGAAGCTTTCTTT.

This clonotype was seen ten or more times. At one boundary the junction diverges from the germline segment, which might be a read error. The chain carries TRBV7-2 and TRBJ2-7, with TRBD2 identical over 7 bases. The germline gives CDR1 SGHTA, CDR2 FQGNSA. The CDR3 runs to 17 residues. The CDR3 is CASRLAGGRKLAYEQYF. DNA of the CDR3: TGTGCCAGCAGATTAGCGGGTGGGAGGAAACTAGCCTACGAGCAGTACTTC.

The chain combines TRBV18 with TRBJ2-7; weak D call: TRBD1 (7 bases). The CDR3 runs 14 residues. The V end lost 6 bases, the J end lost 5 bases, and 17 bases lay between the germline ends. Germline values: CDR1 KGHSH, CDR2 LQKENI. The CDR3 sequence is CASSYRTGGDEQYF. The CDR3 bases are TGTGCCAGCTCCTATCGGACAGGAGGGGACGAGCAGTACTTC.

This clonotype was picked up many times. This may arise from a read error, as a much more abundant clone is one base away. The genes are TRBV6-1 and TRBJ1-2, with D perhaps TRBD1 (6 bases). V lost 0 bases to trimming and J lost 4 bases, with 9 bases between them. The CDR3 extends over 14 amino acids. In germline, CDR1 is MNHNS, CDR2 SASEGT. The CDR3 here is CASSEATGPYGYTF. The DNA of the CDR3 is TGTGCCAGCAGTGAAGCAACAGGGCCCTATGGCTACACCTTC.

The V gene is TRBV6-4, the J gene TRBJ2-3; TRBD2 matches 10 bases. The germline gives CDR1 MRHNA, CDR2 SNTAGT. Trimming removed 6 bases from V and 5 bases from J; junction bases left unmatched: 14. This CDR3 contains 17 residues. The CDR3 nucleotides are TGTGCCAGCAGGATTCGAATACTAGCGGGGACCGAAGATACGCAGTATTTT. This codes for CASRIRILAGTEDTQYF.

The gene calls are TRBV28 and TRBJ2-7, with D unclear. CDR3 size: 11 residues. In germline, CDR1 is MDHEN, CDR2 SYDVKM. Between the trimmed V and J ends, which lost 8 bases and 6 bases, there was a span of 11 bases. As DNA, the CDR3 is TGTGCCAGCGCCCGACCCTTCGAGCAGTACTTC. This encodes CASARPFEQYF.

This clonotype was counted at least ten times. The rearrangement joins TRBV6-1 to TRBJ2-5; D is possibly TRBD1 or TRBD2 (5 bases each). The CDR3 has 14 amino acids. Trimming took 4 bases from V and 7 from J, leaving 16 bases between them. Germline V gene sequence: CDR1 MNHNS, CDR2 SASEGT. The CDR3, as DNA: TGTGCCAGCAGTGTCAACCGGGACGTCCGGACCCAGTACTTC. Protein product: CASSVNRDVRTQYF.

This clonotype was detected ten times or more. J is TRBJ1-5 and V is TRBV6-2 or TRBV6-3; no clear D gene. The germline V gene encodes CDR1 MNHEY and CDR2 SVGEGT. V was shortened by 0 bases and J by 3 bases, with 9 bases between the two germline ends. The CDR3 consists of 15 residues. CDR3 residues: CASSYSTSFNQPQHF. The CDR3 bases are TGTGCCAGCAGTTACTCAACCAGCTTCAATCAGCCCCAGCATTTT.

There are many counts of this clonotype. This chain connects TRBV28 to TRBJ2-7, with a tentative D call TRBD1 (6 bases). CDR3 length equals 13 residues. Germline values: CDR1 MDHEN, CDR2 SYDVKM. V lost 6 bases to trimming and J lost 3 bases, with 12 bases between them. The CDR3 loop reads CASREVGGYEQYF. CDR3 bases: TGTGCCAGCAGGGAGGTAGGGGGCTACGAGCAGTACTTC.